The 32 T cell receptor beta chains listed next were all sequenced from one sample in a study of blood T cell repertoires in COVID-19. Clones were read by immunoSEQ multiplex PCR, and TCRdb kept only the in-frame ones, dropping some. The table records roughly 180,000 clones, 82% of them present only once. Sequences were obtained from PBMCs or T cells enriched from blood (not recorded which). The receptors shown here come from a man between 60 and 75 years old who had recovered from COVID-19.

The V gene is TRBV19, the J gene TRBJ2-7, with 7 bases matching TRBD2. Germline V CDR1 and CDR2: LNHDA, SQIVND (reference sequence). After removal of 8 bases from V and 3 bases from J, the junction contained 1 base not matched to a gene. The CDR3 spans 11 residues. CDR3 sequence: CASGGGYEQYF. CDR3 coding DNA: TGTGCCAGTGGGGGGGGCTACGAGCAGTACTTC. Using reference TRBV19 and TRBJ2-7 for the parts outside the CDR3, the full variable domain is DGGITQSPKYLFRKEGQNVTLSCEQNLNHDAMYWYRQDPGQGLRLIYYSQIVNDFQKGDIAEGYSVSREKKESFPLTVTSAQKNPTAFYLCASGGGYEQYFGPGTRLTVT.

This CDR3 is CASSLGQLSSNEKLFF. DNA for the CDR3: TGTGCCAGCAGCTTAGGACAGCTTTCTTCGAATGAAAAACTGTTTTTT. The gene calls are TRBV11-2 and TRBJ1-4; D may be TRBD1 (5 bases). Germline CDR1 is SGHAT and CDR2 is FQNNGV. The V and J ends lost 1 base and 5 bases respectively, with 14 bases between them. The CDR3 is made up of 16 amino acids.

Here the CDR3 DNA reads TGTGCCAGCAGTCAGAGCGGGGGGGGTTACAATGAGCAGTTCTTC. Translation: CASSQSGGGYNEQFF. The chain joins TRBV28 to TRBJ2-1, with TRBD2 matching 10 bases. The CDR3 covers 15 residues. The germline gives CDR1 MDHEN, CDR2 SYDVKM. V lost 5 bases to trimming and J lost 4 bases; unmatched junction nucleotides: 5.

V is TRBV11-2 and J is TRBJ1-2; 7 nucleotides match TRBD1. The trim removed 2 bases at V and 8 bases at J, leaving 5 bases unmatched. The germline CDR1 and CDR2 sequences are SGHAT and FQNNGV. CDR3 length: 13 residues. The CDR3 region has the DNA TGTGCCAGCAGCTTACCACAGGGGTACGGCTACACCTTC. It is translated as CASSLPQGYGYTF. The full variable domain, completed using reference TRBV11-2 and TRBJ1-2, is EAGVAQSPRYKIIEKRQSVAFWCNPISGHATLYWYQQILGQGPKLLIQFQNNGVVDDSQLPKDRFSAERLKGVDSTLKIQPAKLEDSAVYLCASSLPQGYGYTFGSGTRLTVV.

V is TRBV11-1 and J is TRBJ2-2; maybe TRBD1 (6 bases). This CDR3 is 15 amino acids long. The germline V and J ends were trimmed by 5 bases and 0 bases, with 10 bases remaining between them. Germline V gives CDR1 SGHAT, CDR2 FQDESV (reference sequence). The DNA for the CDR3 is TGTGCCAGCAGCCCTGGGACATCGAACACCGGGGAGCTGTTTTTT. It yields the protein CASSPGTSNTGELFF.

The table lists this clone with a few counts. The rearrangement joins TRBV2 to TRBJ2-2; TRBD1 agrees at 10 bases. The CDR3 contains 14 residues. The germline CDR1 and CDR2 sequences are SNHLY and FYNNEI. J gave up 7 bases and V 5 bases, and 4 bases lay outside the gene matches. This CDR3 is CASSLDRGVGELFF. The CDR3, as DNA: TGTGCCAGCAGTTTGGACAGGGGGGTCGGGGAGCTGTTTTTT.

The V call is TRBV27, the J call TRBJ1-6; perhaps TRBD1 as D (5 bases). V was cut by 10 bases and J by 1 base, with 14 bases left in between. CDR1 is MNHEY, CDR2 SMNVEV, per germline (reference sequence). CDR3 length: 15 residues. The CDR3: CANEDQGSYNSPLHF. The CDR3 DNA sequence: TGTGCCAATGAGGATCAGGGATCCTATAATTCACCCCTCCACTTT.

The chain couples TRBV5-4 to TRBJ2-2; D gene unclear. Germline loops: CDR1 SGHNT, CDR2 YYREEE (reference sequence). Trimming pared 0 bases from V and 1 base from J, leaving 7 bases between. The CDR3 spans 15 residues. The CDR3 protein is CASSLGPQNTGELFF. The DNA of the CDR3 is TGTGCCAGCAGCTTGGGTCCACAGAACACCGGGGAGCTGTTTTTT.

The chain uses TRBV5-4 and TRBJ1-2, with TRBD1 matching over 9 bases. Per germline, CDR1 SGHNT and CDR2 YYREEE (reference sequence). Germline trimming cut 4 bases from V and 7 bases from J; bases unmatched to any gene: 20. The length of the CDR3 is 18 residues. The CDR3 reads CASSIGQGPLRVLSGYTF. CDR3 coding DNA: TGTGCCAGCAGCATTGGACAGGGGCCTCTTAGAGTTCTTAGTGGCTACACCTTC.

The chain uses TRBV30 and TRBJ1-3; D remains ambiguous. The CDR3 has 14 amino acids. Germline V CDR1 and CDR2: GTSNPN, SVGIG (reference sequence). Trimming left V 8 bases short and J 0 bases short, with 14 bases between. The CDR3 loop is CAGSPSGSGNTIYF. DNA of the CDR3: TGTGCCGGGTCCCCCTCAGGCTCTGGAAACACCATATATTTT.

J is TRBJ2-4 and V is TRBV7-8, with a weak D call TRBD2 (5 bases). Trimming shortened V by 8 bases and J by 1 base, and 15 bases separated the two germline ends. Germline CDR1 SGHVS, CDR2 FQNEAQ. The CDR3 consists of 15 residues. As DNA, the CDR3 is TGTGCCAGCTCTCCCGGGGATACGGCCAAAAACATTCAGTACTTC. This gives the protein CASSPGDTAKNIQYF.

This clone appeared a single time. The chain couples TRBV7-9 to TRBJ2-5; TRBD1 is a possible D gene (5 bases). The V end was cut by 1 base, the J end by 5 bases, with 17 bases between. Per the germline V gene, CDR1 is SEHNR and CDR2 is FQNEAQ (reference sequence). This CDR3 has 16 residues. CDR3 protein: CASSLGRIGQGETQYF. The CDR3 DNA sequence: TGTGCCAGCAGCTTAGGACGTATCGGACAAGGGGAGACCCAGTACTTC.

This clone was seen once. The rearrangement joins TRBV6-1 to TRBJ2-5; tentatively, D is TRBD1 (5 bases). Looked up from germline, CDR1 is MNHNS and CDR2 is SASEGT. V was trimmed by 2 bases and J by 1 base, leaving 14 bases between them. CDR3 length: 16 residues. The CDR3 DNA is TGTGCCAGCAGTGAAAATCATAGGGGTGGCCAAGAGACCCAGTACTTC. Amino acids: CASSENHRGGQETQYF.

This clone was found a few times. This chain uses TRBV28 with TRBJ1-5, with D hard to call. V lost 6 bases, J lost 0 bases, and 9 bases lay in between. The CDR3 is 14 amino acids. Germline loops: CDR1 MDHEN, CDR2 SYDVKM. The CDR3 protein is CASSSQTSNQPQHF. The CDR3 DNA sequence: TGTGCCAGCAGCTCACAGACTAGCAATCAGCCCCAGCATTTT.

V gene TRBV3-1 (or the pseudogene TRBV3-2) combines with J gene TRBJ1-2; D is uncertain. Germline V lookup: CDR1 LGHDT, CDR2 YNNKEL (reference sequence). V lost 4 bases to trimming and J lost 6 bases, with 9 bases between them. The CDR3 has 12 amino acids. The CDR3 region has the DNA TGTGCCAGCAGCCTATGGTCGGATGGCTACACCTTC. It encodes CASSLWSDGYTF.

V is TRBV5-1 and J is TRBJ2-2; TRBD1 aligns across 10 bases. The CDR3 extends over 15 amino acids. J was trimmed by 4 bases and V by 5 bases; bases with no gene match: 5. The germline CDR1 and CDR2 sequences are SGHRS and YFSETQ. CDR3 coding DNA: TGCGCCAGCAGTCTTGACAGGGGGCGCACCGGGGAGCTGTTTTTT. It specifies CASSLDRGRTGELFF.

V usage is TRBV29-1 and J usage is TRBJ2-5, with TRBD1 matching over 9 bases. The CDR3 covers 14 residues. Trimming at V came to 7 bases and at J to 1 base, leaving 7 bases not matched to a gene. Germline V CDR1 and CDR2: SQVTM, ANQGSEA. The CDR3 loop is CSARDRAVQETQYF. The DNA for the CDR3 is TGCAGCGCCCGGGACAGGGCTGTCCAAGAGACCCAGTACTTC.

V and J are TRBV9 and TRBJ1-6; D possibly corresponds to TRBD1 (6 bases). The CDR3 runs to 15 residues. Trimming pared 3 bases from V and 5 bases from J, leaving 12 bases between. Germline CDR1 and CDR2: SGDLS and YYNGEE. The CDR3: CASSADRDHNSPLHF. CDR3 bases: TGTGCCAGCAGCGCGGACAGAGACCATAATTCACCCCTCCACTTT.

The chain links TRBV7-2 to TRBJ2-1; 8 positions match TRBD2. V shed 4 bases, J shed 7 bases, and the junction held 12 bases outside the gene matches. Germline values: CDR1 SGHTA, CDR2 FQGNSA. This CDR3 is 16 amino acids long. CDR3 DNA: TGTGCCAGCAGCTCCCGGGGGGGCGGGGGGCTAAATGAGCAGTTCTTC. Residues: CASSSRGGGGLNEQFF. The full variable domain, completed using reference TRBV7-2 and TRBJ2-1, is GAGVSQSPSNKVTEKGKDVELRCDPISGHTALYWYRQSLGQGLEFLIYFQGNSAPDKSGLPSDRFSAERTGGSVSTLTIQRTQQEDSAVYLCASSSRGGGGLNEQFFGPGTRLTVL.

This sequence joins TRBV6-6 and TRBJ2-7; TRBD2 might be the D (6 bases). Trimming cost V 8 bases and J 7 bases, with 9 bases left between them. Germline-derived CDR1 and CDR2 are MNHNY and SVGAGI (reference sequence). The CDR3 has 10 amino acids. CDR3 nucleotide sequence: TGTGCCAGCTCCGGAGGGGAGCAGTACTTC. It codes for CASSGGEQYF.

CDR3 DNA sequence: TGTGCCTGGAGTGTACGTAGGGGACAGGGTAATTGGAATGAGCAGTTCTTC. Protein sequence: CAWSVRRGQGNWNEQFF. The J gene is TRBJ2-1, the V gene TRBV30, with 9 positions matching TRBD1. This CDR3 is built from 17 residues. Germline assignment: CDR1 GTSNPN and CDR2 SVGIG (reference sequence). V lost 0 bases to trimming and J lost 7 bases; unmatched junction nucleotides: 13.

This rearrangement joins TRBV5-4 to TRBJ2-2; TRBD1 matches at 8 bases. This CDR3 has 15 residues. The germline CDR1 and CDR2 sequences are SGHNT and YYREEE (reference sequence). J lost 3 bases, V lost 2 bases, and 3 bases had no gene match. The chain's CDR3 is CASSFATGDTGELFF. CDR3 in DNA: TGTGCCAGCAGCTTCGCGACAGGGGACACCGGGGAGCTGTTTTTT.

This chain joins TRBV7-6 and TRBJ1-3, with D tentatively TRBD1 (5 bases). V dropped 2 bases and J dropped 0 bases, with 11 bases sitting between them. The CDR3 extends over 16 amino acids. The germline CDR1 and CDR2 sequences are SGHVS and FNYEAQ. CDR3 sequence (DNA): TGTGCCAGCAGCTTATCACAGGCGAGCTCTGGAAACACCATATATTTT. Its protein is CASSLSQASSGNTIYF.

The chain recombines TRBV7-9 with TRBJ1-3; possible D gene TRBD1, 6 bases. V dropped 0 bases and J dropped 4 bases, with 13 bases sitting between them. The CDR3 sequence is 16 residues long. The V gene's germline CDR1 is SEHNR and CDR2 FQNEAQ (reference sequence). The CDR3 protein is CASSLASTGSGNTIYF. CDR3 DNA sequence: TGTGCCAGCAGCTTAGCTTCAACAGGGAGCGGAAACACCATATATTTT.

The table lists this clone with a few counts. V and J are TRBV9 and TRBJ2-1; 8 bases agree with TRBD2. CDR3 length: 16 residues. V lost 3 bases and J lost 0; bases outside the gene matches: 5. Germline V CDR1 and CDR2: SGDLS, YYNGEE. The CDR3 loop is CASSARTSSSYNEQFF. The CDR3 DNA reads as TGTGCCAGCAGCGCCCGGACTAGCAGCTCCTACAATGAGCAGTTCTTC.

The rearrangement links TRBV29-1 to TRBJ2-3; 10 bases fit TRBD1. V shed 5 bases, J shed 7 bases, and the junction held 9 bases outside the gene matches. Germline values: CDR1 SQVTM, CDR2 ANQGSEA. This CDR3 is 14 amino acids long. The CDR3 DNA reads as TGCAGCGTTTCTTCGACAGGGGGCGAGTATACGCAGTATTTT. This gives the protein CSVSSTGGEYTQYF.

V gene TRBV7-9 combines with J gene TRBJ1-1; D unresolved. This CDR3 comprises 13 residues. Germline V lookup: CDR1 SEHNR, CDR2 FQNEAQ (reference sequence). V shed 1 base and J shed 10 bases, with 13 bases lying between them. In DNA, the CDR3 is TGTGCCAGCAGCTTAGATCCGAGGCGCGGAGCTTTCTTT. Residues: CASSLDPRRGAFF.

This chain connects TRBV29-1 to TRBJ2-7; tentatively, D is TRBD2 (6 bases). CDR3 length equals 14 residues. The V gene lost 0 bases and the J gene lost 5 bases, with 14 bases spanning the gap. Germline V gives CDR1 SQVTM, CDR2 ANQGSEA. Here the CDR3 DNA reads TGCAGCGTTGAAGATCGAGGGAGGATTCACGAGCAGTACTTC. The encoded protein is CSVEDRGRIHEQYF.

The rearrangement joins TRBV6-4 to TRBJ2-1; a weak D match, TRBD1 (5 bases). CDR1 is MRHNA, CDR2 SNTAGT, per germline. V was trimmed by 3 bases and J by 10 bases, leaving 13 bases between them. The CDR3 is 13 residues long. CDR3 sequence (DNA): TGTGCCAGCAGTGAAAGGGGCAGCGTGGAGCAGTTCTTC. As protein: CASSERGSVEQFF.

J is TRBJ2-7 and V is TRBV29-1; no definite D call. The CDR3 totals 13 residues. Trimming pared 4 bases from V and 5 bases from J, leaving 15 bases between. From germline, CDR1 is SQVTM and CDR2 ANQGSEA. CDR3 loop: CSVVPPNFHEQYF. Here the CDR3 DNA reads TGCAGCGTTGTCCCCCCCAACTTCCACGAGCAGTACTTC.

In the case of this clone: One end of the junction does not line up with germline, which may come from a read error. The CDR3 coding sequence is TGTGCCAGCAGCCAAGATCAAGGGGCTTCACGCATCTTC. Encoded protein: CASSQDQGASRIF. The J gene is TRBJ2-1, the V gene TRBV14; a possible D gene is TRBD1 (5 bases). Germline V gene sequence: CDR1 SGHDN, CDR2 FVKESK. The CDR3 sequence is 13 residues long.

The chain is built from TRBV12-5 and TRBJ1-2; 7 nucleotides align to TRBD1. The germline gives CDR1 LGHNT, CDR2 FRNRAP. V shed 0 bases and J 0 bases; nucleotides not matched to a gene: 4. This CDR3 comprises 16 residues. In nucleotides, the CDR3 is TGTGCTAGTGGTTTGGTAATGGGACAGACTAACTATGGCTACACCTTC. Residues: CASGLVMGQTNYGYTF.